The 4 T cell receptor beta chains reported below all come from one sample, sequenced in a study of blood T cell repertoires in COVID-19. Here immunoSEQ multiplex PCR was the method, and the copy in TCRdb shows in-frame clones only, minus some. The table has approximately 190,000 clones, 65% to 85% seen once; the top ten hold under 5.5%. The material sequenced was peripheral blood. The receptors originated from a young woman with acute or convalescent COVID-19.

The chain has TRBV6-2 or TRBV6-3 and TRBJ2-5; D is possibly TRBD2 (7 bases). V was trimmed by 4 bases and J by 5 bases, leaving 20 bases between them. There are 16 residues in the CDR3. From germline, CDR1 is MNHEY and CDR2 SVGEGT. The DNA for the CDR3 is TGTGCCAGCAGTTCCCCGACGGGGGGCCCGTCGGAGACCCAGTACTTC. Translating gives CASSSPTGGPSETQYF.

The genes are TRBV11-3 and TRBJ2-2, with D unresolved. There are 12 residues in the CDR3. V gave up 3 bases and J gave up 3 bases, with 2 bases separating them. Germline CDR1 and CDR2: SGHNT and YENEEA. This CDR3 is CASSFDTGELFF. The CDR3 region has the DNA TGTGCCAGCAGCTTCGACACCGGGGAGCTGTTTTTT.

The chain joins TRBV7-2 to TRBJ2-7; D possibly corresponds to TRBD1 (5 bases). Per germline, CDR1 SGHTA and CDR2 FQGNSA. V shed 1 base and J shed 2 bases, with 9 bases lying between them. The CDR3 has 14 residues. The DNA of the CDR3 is TGTGCCAGCAGCTTAGACAGGTTTGCCTACGAGCAGTACTTC. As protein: CASSLDRFAYEQYF.

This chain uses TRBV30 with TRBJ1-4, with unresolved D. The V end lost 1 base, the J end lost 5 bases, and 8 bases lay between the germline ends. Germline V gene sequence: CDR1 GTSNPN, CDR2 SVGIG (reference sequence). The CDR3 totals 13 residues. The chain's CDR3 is CAWSAGRNEKLFF. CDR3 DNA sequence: TGTGCCTGGAGTGCGGGGAGGAATGAAAAACTGTTTTTT.